This T cell receptor beta chain is drawn from a study of blood T cells in healthy people across ages. Notes on the study in general: Aged donors had fewer naive CD4+ cells and lower diversity than long-lived donors.

CDR1 is SEHNR, CDR2 FQNEAQ, per germline (reference sequence). V lost 0 bases and J 9 bases, leaving 20 bases between the germline ends. There are 16 residues in the CDR3. Primers used in a second PCR of roughly 7 to 12 cycles were a sample-barcoded 5' primer and a J-beta primer mix. Sequencing of every sample gave 2.5 million or more CDR3-containing paired-end reads. TCRdb fed the 5' RACE reads into MiXCR, producing one record per CDR3 protein. The data contain 1.5 million to 2 million distinct CDR3 sequences, roughly 30% of them singletons. This clonotype appeared a few times. Antigen specificity is unknown.

V and J are TRBV7-9 and TRBJ1-1, with unresolved D. Sequencing was carried out using blood. The TCR was taken from a woman aged 30 to 39 in good health. CDR3 coding DNA: TGTGCCAGCAGCTTAGCGGTAGGGTCAGGCCTGGAGAAAGCTTTCTTT. Protein product: CASSLAVGSGLEKAFF.